This T cell receptor beta chain was captured by sequencing in a study of T-cell reconstitution after alpha-beta-depleted transplantation in children. This sample's TCRbeta library carried unique molecular identifier barcodes. Each CDR3 protein gets one entry after TCRdb re-called the PCR reads with MiXCR. This sample yields some 340,000 distinct CDR3 sequences, of which approximately 10% are seen a single time; less than 2.5% belongs to the top ten. This clonotype has at least ten counts. The CDR3 contains 15 residues. Germline V lookup: CDR1 LGHNA, CDR2 YSLEER. V lost 0 bases and J 0 bases, leaving 8 bases between the germline ends.

The sample consisted of PBMCs from the stem cell graft donor, taken from the stem cell graft. The clonotype was recovered from a human donor who donated a stem cell graft to a child with acute lymphoblastic leukemia. The rearrangement joins TRBV4-3 to TRBJ1-1; the D is unclear. The CDR3 protein is CASSQDPNLNTEAFF. The CDR3 nucleotides are TGCGCCAGCAGCCAAGACCCAAACTTGAACACTGAAGCTTTCTTT.